This T cell receptor beta chain comes out of a study of beta chain features in type 1 diabetes. The isolated RNA, all of it, was reverse transcribed, so expressed TCRB transcripts were what got sequenced. TCRdb's table, derived via immunoSEQ multiplex PCR, lists solely in-frame clones and lacks some. The table lists 550,000 to 850,000 clones, over 10% of them singletons. General study results and limits: There was a moderate but significant shortening of TCRB CDR3s in all four CD4+ subsets of Type 1 diabetes patients.

A note on this clone: Its antigen remains unidentified.

All sorted populations exceeded 95% purity. J lost 3 bases, V lost 8 bases, and 11 bases had no gene match. The CDR3 totals 15 residues. Germline values: CDR1 MDHEN, CDR2 SYDVKM. This clonotype was sampled from a man between 18 and 35 years old with type 1 diabetes. J is TRBJ2-3 and V is TRBV28; 7 bases are a match to TRBD1. The sequenced material came from naive CD4+ T cells from blood. This CDR3 reads CASLEGGRITDTQYF. CDR3 DNA sequence: TGTGCCAGCCTGGAAGGGGGCCGAATAACAGATACGCAGTATTTT.